This entry features one T cell receptor beta chain sequence. The data belong to a study of shared T cell receptors in the human thymus. The germline V gene encodes CDR1 MRHNA and CDR2 SNTAGT. V dropped 4 bases and J dropped 5 bases, with 7 bases sitting between them. CDR3 length: 12 amino acids. Assay used: immunoSEQ multiplex PCR; TCRdb lists only in-frame clones, some missing. Here the sample spans about 540,000 clones, about 80% being singletons. These data also formed part of another study, on human thymus T cells. That work contributes: There appeared to be biased usage of V and J genes in thymic and blood repertoires.

Sequencing input: thymocytes. This TCR derives from a boy in the first two years of life with a congenital heart defect. The rearrangement links TRBV6-4 to TRBJ2-3; D uncertain. DNA for the CDR3: TGTGCCAGCAGTGCCGGTAAAGATACGCAGTATTTT. Its protein is CASSAGKDTQYF.